This T cell receptor (beta chain) was documented in a study of siplizumab effects on memory and regulatory T cells. J gave up 3 bases and V 0 bases, and 11 bases lay outside the gene matches. The CDR3 sequence is 17 residues long. TCRdb's table, derived via immunoSEQ multiplex PCR, lists solely in-frame clones and lacks some. The repertoire holds tens of thousands of clones, with approximately 87% as singletons. The chain is built from TRBV6-7 and TRBJ2-7; 7 nucleotides agree with TRBD2. TRBV6-7 is recorded as an ORF, its role being uncertain. The sequenced material came from memory CD4+ T cells sorted from blood. This TCR derives from a human donor in good health. DNA for the CDR3: TGTGCCAGCAGTTACTCCGGTCGCGGGACTAAAAACTACGAGCAGTACTTC. It yields the protein CASSYSGRGTKNYEQYF.